The clone carrying this T cell receptor (beta chain) turned up a few times. This specimen comes from a study of blood T cells in healthy people across ages. Study as a whole: Capture by template switching was about one barcoded beta molecule per two T cells.

Each donor was a healthy Caucasian individual from Russia, aged roughly 6 to 95. The authors ran a second PCR of 7 to 11 cycles using a sample-barcoded 5' primer and a J-beta primer mix. TCRdb processed the 5' RACE reads anew with MiXCR; each CDR3 protein has one entry. This table has some 1,500,000 distinct CDR3 sequences, approximately 42% appearing once. The CDR3 length is 16 residues. The germline V and J ends were trimmed by 0 bases and 2 bases, with 14 bases remaining between them. Germline V lookup: CDR1 SQVTM, CDR2 ANQGSEA. This chain joins TRBV29-1 and TRBJ2-1; D uncertain. The clonotype was recovered from a woman aged 18-29 years in good health. The specimen was blood. The CDR3: CSVEDYLDGAYNEQFF. CDR3 nucleotides: TGCAGCGTTGAAGATTACCTGGACGGAGCCTACAATGAGCAGTTCTTC.